The 29 T cell receptor beta chains below come from one sample, sequenced in a study of blood T cells in healthy people across ages. Sample-barcoded 5' priming and a J-beta primer mix drove a second PCR of roughly 6 to 12 cycles. Using its own MiXCR run on the 5' RACE reads, TCRdb lists one record per CDR3 protein. The profile shows 1 million or so distinct CDR3 sequences, about 23% of them singletons. These same data were also listed under a study on T cells of mothers and their children.

The sample was blood. These receptors were taken from a girl aged 2 to 10 in good health.

The chain couples TRBV6-1 to TRBJ1-2; maybe TRBD1 (6 bases). The V gene lost 2 bases and the J gene lost 10 bases, with 8 bases spanning the gap. Germline V CDR1 and CDR2: MNHNS, SASEGT. CDR3 size: 11 residues. The DNA of the CDR3 is TGTGCCAGCAGTGAAACAGGGTCCTACACCTTC. This gives the protein CASSETGSYTF.

This chain uses TRBV28 with TRBJ2-7; the match to TRBD1 covers 7 bases. Trimming removed 4 bases from V and 5 bases from J; junction bases left unmatched: 8. CDR3 size: 14 residues. Germline values: CDR1 MDHEN, CDR2 SYDVKM. CDR3 sequence (DNA): TGTGCCAGCAGTTCGCCGGGACAGCACCACGAGCAGTACTTC. This sequence encodes CASSSPGQHHEQYF.

This chain connects TRBV7-9 to TRBJ2-1; 7 bases are a match to TRBD2. CDR1 is SEHNR and CDR2 is FQNEAQ in the germline V gene (reference sequence). J was trimmed by 10 bases and V by 5 bases; bases with no gene match: 14. The CDR3 is 15 residues long. CDR3 amino acids: CASSPRLGREQEQFF. The CDR3 coding sequence is TGTGCCAGCAGCCCTCGCCTGGGGAGGGAACAAGAGCAGTTCTTC.

This clonotype appeared a single time. The chain combines TRBV5-1 with TRBJ2-5, with 8 bases that match TRBD1. Germline CDR1 SGHRS, CDR2 YFSETQ. This CDR3 is 15 amino acids long. V lost 0 bases to trimming and J lost 5 bases; unmatched junction nucleotides: 6. CDR3 coding DNA: TGCGCCAGCAGCTTGGGACAGGGGTATACGGAGACCCAGTACTTC. Translated, it gives CASSLGQGYTETQYF. The complete variable domain, with remaining parts taken from reference TRBV5-1 and TRBJ2-5, reads KAGVTQTPRYLIKTRGQQVTLSCSPISGHRSVSWYQQTPGQGLQFLFEYFSETQRNKGNFPGRFSGRQFSNSRSEMNVSTLELGDSALYLCASSLGQGYTETQYFGPGTRLLVL.

Turning to this clonotype: A read error may produce the germline difference seen at one junction end. The rearrangement joins TRBV12-3 or TRBV12-4 to TRBJ2-4; TRBD2 matches 16 bases. This CDR3 comprises 16 residues. CDR3 amino acids: CASTSGTSGGGNIQYF. The CDR3 DNA reads as TGTGCCAGCACATCAGGGACTAGCGGGGGGGGCAACATCCAGTACTTC.

This clonotype turned up a few times. The junction shows a germline mismatch at one end, possibly a read error. This chain links TRBV5-1 with TRBJ1-1; TRBD1 might be the D (5 bases). The V gene's germline CDR1 is SGHRS and CDR2 YFSETQ. The CDR3 is 13 residues long. CDR3: CASNLEADNSAFF. CDR3 in DNA: TGCGCCAGCAACTTGGAGGCGGACAACAGCGCTTTCTTT.

The CDR3 DNA reads TGCAGTGCTAGGAAACTAGCGGGAGGGCCTCGCGGCGAGCAGTACTTC. As protein: CSARKLAGGPRGEQYF. The rearrangement joins TRBV20-1 to TRBJ2-7; 13 bases align to TRBD2. In germline, CDR1 is DFQATT, CDR2 SNEGSKA (reference sequence). V gave up 3 bases and J gave up 6 bases; unmatched junction bases: 11. The length of the CDR3 is 16 residues.

This clonotype was observed a handful of times. The V gene is TRBV11-2, the J gene TRBJ1-4; 7 bases match TRBD1. The CDR3 runs 15 residues. V shed 5 bases, J shed 7 bases, and the junction held 10 bases outside the gene matches. The germline CDR1 and CDR2 sequences are SGHAT and FQNNGV. The CDR3 DNA is TGTGCCAGCAGCCTCGGGACAGCCAAATCTGAAAAACTGTTTTTT. Amino acid sequence: CASSLGTAKSEKLFF.

The chain employs TRBV21-1 and TRBJ2-7; TRBD1 is the table's D call, not checked against the DNA. TRBV21-1 is listed as a pseudogene. The CDR3 covers 14 residues. This chain's CDR3 is CASSKVPGRGAQYF. CDR3 nucleotides: TGTGCCAGCAGCAAAGTTCCAGGGCGGGGCGCGCAGTACTTC.

V usage is TRBV6-1 and J usage is TRBJ2-5, with D unresolved. This CDR3 is 13 amino acids long. Trimming removed 6 bases from V and 0 bases from J, with 8 bases in between. Germline CDR1 is MNHNS and CDR2 is SASEGT. DNA for the CDR3: TGTGCCAGCAGCGACTTGAACCAAGAGACCCAGTACTTC. Encoded protein: CASSDLNQETQYF.

This clonotype was counted only a few times. The J gene is TRBJ2-5, the V gene TRBV9; 12 nucleotides align to TRBD2. The germline V gene encodes CDR1 SGDLS and CDR2 YYNGEE. V dropped 3 bases and J dropped 4; count of bases not matched to a gene: 7. The CDR3 is made up of 16 amino acids. CDR3: CASSDLAGGIGETQYF. The CDR3 region has the DNA TGTGCCAGCAGCGACCTAGCGGGGGGGATCGGAGAGACCCAGTACTTC. The variable domain in full, with the rest retrieved from reference TRBV9 and TRBJ2-5, is DSGVTQTPKHLITATGQRVTLRCSPRSGDLSVYWYQQSLDQGLQFLIQYYNGEERAKGNILERFSAQQFPDLHSELNLSSLELGDSALYFCASSDLAGGIGETQYFGPGTRLLVL.

This CDR3 is CASSLAVSTGELFF. The CDR3 DNA is TGTGCCAGCAGTTTAGCGGTTTCCACCGGGGAGCTGTTTTTT. The chain couples TRBV12-3 or TRBV12-4 to TRBJ2-2; no firm D call. The CDR3 consists of 14 residues. Trimming removed 0 bases at V and 4 bases at J, with 6 bases between.

This clonotype was detected only a few times. The rearrangement joins TRBV29-1 to TRBJ2-2, with TRBD2 matching 12 bases. This CDR3 has 15 residues. The V and J ends lost 4 bases and 8 bases, in that order; junction bases with no gene match: 8. Germline CDR1 is SQVTM and CDR2 is ANQGSEA. The CDR3: CSVGLLAGGKGELFF. The CDR3 DNA reads TGCAGCGTTGGTTTACTAGCGGGGGGCAAGGGGGAGCTGTTTTTT.

The chain combines TRBV29-1 with TRBJ2-1; D is undetermined. This CDR3 is 14 amino acids long. The V and J ends lost 0 bases and 2 bases respectively, with 8 bases between them. Germline V gives CDR1 SQVTM, CDR2 ANQGSEA. CDR3 residues: CSVEEMDPYNEQFF. Here the CDR3 DNA reads TGCAGCGTTGAAGAGATGGACCCCTACAATGAGCAGTTCTTC.

This clonotype came up a few times. The J gene is TRBJ2-7, the V gene TRBV20-1; no definite D call. V was trimmed by 5 bases and J by 5 bases, leaving 19 bases between them. This CDR3 comprises 14 residues. Looked up from germline, CDR1 is DFQATT and CDR2 is SNEGSKA (reference sequence). CDR3 sequence: CSAPPDWAGDEQYF. The CDR3 coding sequence is TGCAGTGCTCCCCCCGACTGGGCTGGGGACGAGCAGTACTTC.

This clonotype has more than one count but fewer than ten. This chain joins TRBV6-1 and TRBJ2-5; TRBD2 agrees at 12 bases. Losses at the gene ends were 5 bases for V and 2 bases for J; bases not matched to a gene: 6. The length of the CDR3 is 16 residues. From germline, CDR1 is MNHNS and CDR2 SASEGT. CDR3 in DNA: TGTGCCAGCAGTCAAGGACTAGCGGGGTTACAAGAGACCCAGTACTTC. As protein: CASSQGLAGLQETQYF.

V usage is TRBV7-8 and J usage is TRBJ1-2, with D possibly TRBD1 on 5 matching bases. Germline CDR1 SGHVS, CDR2 FQNEAQ. There are 15 residues in the CDR3. V lost 6 bases to trimming and J lost 4 bases, with 18 bases between them. The CDR3 region has the DNA TGTGCCAGCAGACTTCTATCCGGGGACTTCTATGGCTACACCTTC. Residues: CASRLLSGDFYGYTF.

This clonotype has a handful of counts. The chain carries TRBV12-3 or TRBV12-4 and TRBJ2-3; TRBD2 is a possible D gene (5 bases). The CDR3 sequence is 16 residues long. Trimming stripped 3 bases from V and 2 bases from J, with 15 bases between. CDR3 sequence reads: CASSLDERSNTDTQYF. DNA of the CDR3: TGTGCCAGCAGTTTGGACGAGCGGAGCAACACAGATACGCAGTATTTT.

This clonotype was observed a few times. The chain is built from TRBV15 and TRBJ1-1; D perhaps matches TRBD1 (5 bases). CDR3 size: 13 residues. Trimming took 4 bases from V and 6 from J, leaving 12 bases between them. The V gene's germline CDR1 is LNHNV and CDR2 YYDKDF (reference sequence). The CDR3 region is CATSTGAGPEAFF. The CDR3 DNA follows: TGTGCCACCAGCACCGGGGCAGGTCCTGAAGCTTTCTTT.

This clonotype showed up just a few times. The gene calls are TRBV7-9 and TRBJ1-2; 9 nucleotides match TRBD1. With 5 bases clipped from V and 6 bases from J, the junction kept 7 bases outside the gene matches. The CDR3 contains 14 residues. CDR1 and CDR2 (germline): SEHNR, FQNEAQ (reference sequence). The CDR3 DNA is TGTGCCAGCAGCCCCACAGGGGGCTTCCATGGCTACACCTTC. Translating it yields CASSPTGGFHGYTF.

The genes are TRBV7-2 and TRBJ2-1, with 12 bases identical to TRBD2. The CDR3 runs to 15 residues. The ends lost 4 bases at V and 6 bases at J; junction bases unmatched: 4. Germline assignment: CDR1 SGHTA and CDR2 FQGNSA. The CDR3 is CASSSTSGGFNEQFF. The DNA of the CDR3 is TGTGCCAGCAGCTCTACTAGCGGGGGGTTCAATGAGCAGTTCTTC.

This clonotype was counted a few times. Germline is not matched at one junction end, which may reflect a read error. The CDR3 region is CASSLWGDSSSNEKLLF. As DNA, the CDR3 is TGTGCCAGCAGCTTATGGGGCGATAGCAGCTCTAATGAAAAACTGCTTTTT. This chain links TRBV7-9 with TRBJ1-4, with TRBD1 as a possible D gene (5 bases). The CDR3 contains 17 residues. Germline lookup yields CDR1 SEHNR and CDR2 FQNEAQ (reference sequence).

The rearrangement uses TRBV6-6 and TRBJ2-5; TRBD2 might be the D (6 bases). The DNA matches TRBJ2-1 better at its end, which makes the J call doubtful. Germline CDR1 is MNHNY and CDR2 is SVGAGI (reference sequence). The CDR3 covers 14 residues. CDR3 amino acids: CASNEREINNEQFF. In DNA, the CDR3 is TGTGCCAGCAATGAACGGGAGATTAACAATGAGCAGTTCTTC.

This chain joins TRBV5-1 and TRBJ1-2, with D unresolved. CDR3 length: 14 residues. The V gene's germline CDR1 is SGHRS and CDR2 YFSETQ. V was trimmed by 1 base and J by 0 bases, leaving 7 bases between them. Here the CDR3 DNA reads TGCGCCAGCAGCTTGTTGGGAGCTAACTATGGCTACACCTTC. Translated, it gives CASSLLGANYGYTF. The whole variable domain, filled in from reference TRBV5-1 and TRBJ1-2, reads KAGVTQTPRYLIKTRGQQVTLSCSPISGHRSVSWYQQTPGQGLQFLFEYFSETQRNKGNFPGRFSGRQFSNSRSEMNVSTLELGDSALYLCASSLLGANYGYTFGSGTRLTVV.

The chain links TRBV12-3 or TRBV12-4 to TRBJ2-5, with 10 bases that match TRBD2. The CDR3 covers 17 residues. The J segment lost 3 bases and the V segment lost 7 bases, leaving 14 bases of the junction unmatched. CDR3 in DNA: TGTGCCAGCACCTCTCGAGCTAGCGGGAGACAAAAAGAGACCCAGTACTTC. Translation gives CASTSRASGRQKETQYF.

This chain joins TRBV28 and TRBJ1-5; the D gene is possibly TRBD1 (5 bases). V was trimmed by 2 bases and J by 3 bases, leaving 8 bases between them. Germline CDR1 reads MDHEN; CDR2 reads SYDVKM. This CDR3 has 14 amino acids. CDR3 region: CASSLPGTNQPQHF. DNA of the CDR3: TGTGCCAGCAGTTTACCAGGGACCAATCAGCCCCAGCATTTT.

The sample holds a few counts of this clonotype. The rearrangement links TRBV24-1 to TRBJ1-2; D call uncertain. The germline V gene has CDR1 KGHDR and CDR2 SFDVKD. The V end lost 3 bases, the J end lost 4 bases, and 11 bases lay between the germline ends. The CDR3 has 14 residues. In nucleotides, the CDR3 is TGTGCCACCAGTGATACCGCCATGAGCTATGGCTACACCTTC. Its protein is CATSDTAMSYGYTF.

The table lists this clonotype with a few counts. V usage is TRBV5-1 and J usage is TRBJ1-1, with unresolved D. Germline V lookup: CDR1 SGHRS, CDR2 YFSETQ. CDR3 size: 13 residues. Trimming took 6 bases from V and 5 from J, leaving 14 bases between them. This chain's CDR3 is CASKDSLKTEAFF. The CDR3 region has the DNA TGCGCCAGCAAGGACTCCCTCAAAACTGAAGCTTTCTTT. The full variable domain, rest sourced from reference TRBV5-1 and TRBJ1-1, is KAGVTQTPRYLIKTRGQQVTLSCSPISGHRSVSWYQQTPGQGLQFLFEYFSETQRNKGNFPGRFSGRQFSNSRSEMNVSTLELGDSALYLCASKDSLKTEAFFGQGTRLTVV.

The chain links TRBV14 to TRBJ2-3, with a weak D call TRBD1 (6 bases). CDR3 length equals 14 residues. V was clipped by 4 bases and J by 6 bases, with 14 bases between them. Germline V gene data show CDR1 as SGHDN and CDR2 as FVKESK. CDR3 nucleotide sequence: TGTGCCAGCAGCCCGACAGGCAGTTTGGATACGCAGTATTTT. Its translation is CASSPTGSLDTQYF.